This T cell receptor beta chain was retrieved from a study of blood T cells in healthy people across ages. This clonotype was detected once. The antigen remains unidentified. A sample-barcoded 5' primer and a J-beta primer mix were used in a second PCR of roughly 7 to 11 cycles. Each CDR3 protein is one row after TCRdb ran MiXCR on the 5' RACE reads. Seen here are roughly 1.9 million distinct CDR3 sequences, roughly 43% observed once, and the top ten hold 20% to 25%. Study-level findings and limits: The study lacked donor CMV status, which possibly confounded expanded clonotype changes. Researchers said unsorted PBMCs prevented a conclusive naive versus antigen-experienced comparison.

V was clipped by 1 base and J by 5 bases; unmatched bases: 7. The CDR3 contains 15 residues. The germline gives CDR1 SGHKS, CDR2 YYEKEE (reference sequence). This TCR was sampled from a human donor in good health. The V call is TRBV5-5, the J call TRBJ2-3; 7 positions match TRBD2. The sample taken for sequencing was blood. CDR3 bases: TGTGCCAGCAGCTTGTCCGGGGGGTGGGTAGATACGCAGTATTTT. It codes for CASSLSGGWVDTQYF.